This T cell receptor (beta chain) was profiled in a study of cytomegalovirus exposure and HLA in healthy donors. Primers: 60 Vbeta forward and 13 Jbeta reverse. Sequencing was performed with immunoSEQ multiplex PCR; in TCRdb, only in-frame clones are kept and a portion is missing. Of some 100,000 clones listed, more than 65% are singletons. Germline lookup yields CDR1 SGHTA and CDR2 FQGNSA. The CDR3 totals 14 residues. The V gene lost 1 base and the J gene lost 4 bases, with 8 bases spanning the gap. This receptor was identified in a woman aged 18-29 years in good health and CMV-seronegative. V gene TRBV7-2 combines with J gene TRBJ1-3; D is unclear. What was sequenced was PBMCs. CDR3 loop: CASSLGVSGNTIYF. The CDR3 nucleotides read TGTGCCAGCAGCTTAGGGGTTAGCGGAAACACCATATATTTT.